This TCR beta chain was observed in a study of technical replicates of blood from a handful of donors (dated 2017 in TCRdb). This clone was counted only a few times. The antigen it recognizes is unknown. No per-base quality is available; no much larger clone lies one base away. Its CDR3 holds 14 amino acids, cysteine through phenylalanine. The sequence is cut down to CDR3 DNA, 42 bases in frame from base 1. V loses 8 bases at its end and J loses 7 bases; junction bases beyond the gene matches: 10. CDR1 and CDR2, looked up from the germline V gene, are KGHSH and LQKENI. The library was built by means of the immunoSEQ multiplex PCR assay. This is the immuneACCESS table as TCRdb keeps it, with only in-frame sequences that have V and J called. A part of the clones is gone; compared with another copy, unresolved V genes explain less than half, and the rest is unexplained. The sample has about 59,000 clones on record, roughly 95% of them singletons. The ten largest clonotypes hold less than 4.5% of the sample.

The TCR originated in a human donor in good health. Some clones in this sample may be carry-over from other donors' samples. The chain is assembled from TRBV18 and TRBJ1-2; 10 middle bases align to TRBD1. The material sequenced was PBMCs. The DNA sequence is TGTGCCAGCAGCACCCGACAGGGGGCCGGTGGCTACACCTTC. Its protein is CASSTRQGAGGYTF.